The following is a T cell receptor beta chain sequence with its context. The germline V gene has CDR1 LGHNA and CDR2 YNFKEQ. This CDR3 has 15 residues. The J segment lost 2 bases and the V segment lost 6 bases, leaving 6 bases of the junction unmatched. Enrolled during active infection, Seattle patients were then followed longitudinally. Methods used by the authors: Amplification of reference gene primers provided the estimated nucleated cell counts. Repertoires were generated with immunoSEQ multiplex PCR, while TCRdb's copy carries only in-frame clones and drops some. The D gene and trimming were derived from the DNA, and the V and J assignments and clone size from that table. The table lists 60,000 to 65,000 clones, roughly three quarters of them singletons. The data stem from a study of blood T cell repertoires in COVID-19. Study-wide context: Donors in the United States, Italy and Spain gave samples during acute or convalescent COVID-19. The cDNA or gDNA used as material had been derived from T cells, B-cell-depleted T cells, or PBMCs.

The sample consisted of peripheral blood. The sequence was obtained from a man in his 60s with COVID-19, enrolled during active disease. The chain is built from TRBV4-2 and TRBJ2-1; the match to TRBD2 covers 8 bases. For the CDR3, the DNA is TGTGCCAGCAGTCCGGGGGGGGCGACCTACAATGAGCAGTTCTTC. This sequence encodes CASSPGGATYNEQFF.